The following is a T cell receptor (beta chain) sequence with its context. This sample is part of a study of T cell changes during pregnancy in multiple sclerosis. Trimming cost V 5 bases and J 3 bases, with 25 bases left between them. The germline V gene encodes CDR1 SEHNR and CDR2 FQNEAQ (reference sequence). The length of the CDR3 is 18 residues. Assay used: immunoSEQ multiplex PCR; TCRdb lists only in-frame clones, some missing. The data contain 30,000 or so clones, 91% of them singletons. The chain is built from TRBV7-9 and TRBJ1-1, with a possible D match to TRBD1 (5 bases). The specimen was CD8+ T cells from peripheral blood mononuclear cells, collected in the second trimester of pregnancy. The origin of this receptor is a female donor in good health, enrolled as a control in a pregnancy study. Written as DNA, the CDR3 is TGTGCCAGCAGCAAAGAAGACAGAACCCGGACCTTTTACACTGAAGCTTTCTTT. Translating it yields CASSKEDRTRTFYTEAFF.